This T cell receptor beta chain appears in the sequencing data of a study of cytomegalovirus exposure and HLA in healthy donors. Findings and caveats of the study: Indistinguishability led to the exclusion of some V segments, TRBV6-2 and TRBV6-3 included. Through in vitro validation, a few CMV-associated chains were shown to be specific for CMV antigens. In presence/absence analyses, roughly uniform sequencing depth across donors was assumed.

Comments on this clone: What it binds is not known.

Per germline, CDR1 MGHRA and CDR2 YSYEKL. This CDR3 comprises 18 residues. V was clipped by 4 bases and J by 0 bases; unmatched bases: 13. 60 Vbeta and 13 Jbeta primers were used in PCR. The table came from immunoSEQ multiplex PCR; TCRdb's copy has only in-frame clones and leaves some out. The sample lists under 200,000 clones, roughly 77% occurring once. This TCR derives from a woman under 30 in good health and CMV-seronegative. Sequenced: PBMCs. The chain combines TRBV4-1 with TRBJ2-7, with 9 bases fitting TRBD1. CDR3 coding DNA: TGCGCCAGCAGCCGAGGACAGGGGCCGTCTTCCAGCTCCTACGAGCAGTACTTC. It is translated as CASSRGQGPSSSSYEQYF.